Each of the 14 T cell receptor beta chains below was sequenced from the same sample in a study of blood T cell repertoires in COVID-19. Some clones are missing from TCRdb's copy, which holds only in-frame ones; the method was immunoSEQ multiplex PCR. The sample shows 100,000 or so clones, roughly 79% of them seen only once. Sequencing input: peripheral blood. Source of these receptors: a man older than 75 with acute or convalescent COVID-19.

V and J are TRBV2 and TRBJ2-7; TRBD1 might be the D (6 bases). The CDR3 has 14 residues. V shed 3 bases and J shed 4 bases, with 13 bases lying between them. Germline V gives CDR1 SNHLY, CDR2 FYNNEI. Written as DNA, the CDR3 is TGTGCCAGCAGTGAGGACAGAAGCTTATACGAGCAGTACTTC. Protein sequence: CASSEDRSLYEQYF.

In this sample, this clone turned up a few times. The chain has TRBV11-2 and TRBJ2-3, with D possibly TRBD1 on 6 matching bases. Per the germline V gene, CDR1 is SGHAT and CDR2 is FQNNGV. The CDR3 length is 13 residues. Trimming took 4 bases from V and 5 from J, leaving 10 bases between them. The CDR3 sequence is CASSYRDIDTQYF. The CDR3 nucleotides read TGTGCCAGCAGCTACCGGGACATAGATACGCAGTATTTT.

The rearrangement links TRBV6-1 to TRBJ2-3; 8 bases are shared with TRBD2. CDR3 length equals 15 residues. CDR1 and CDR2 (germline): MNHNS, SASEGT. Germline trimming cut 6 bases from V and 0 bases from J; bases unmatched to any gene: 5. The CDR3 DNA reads TGTGCCAGCAGCTTAAGCGGGGGCAGCACAGATACGCAGTATTTT. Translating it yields CASSLSGGSTDTQYF.

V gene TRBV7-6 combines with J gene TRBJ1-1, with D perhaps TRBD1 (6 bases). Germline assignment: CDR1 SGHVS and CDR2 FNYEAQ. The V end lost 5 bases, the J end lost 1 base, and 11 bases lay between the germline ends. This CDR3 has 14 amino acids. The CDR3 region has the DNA TGTGCCAGCAGCAACCTGGGACAGAACACTGAAGCTTTCTTT. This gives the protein CASSNLGQNTEAFF.

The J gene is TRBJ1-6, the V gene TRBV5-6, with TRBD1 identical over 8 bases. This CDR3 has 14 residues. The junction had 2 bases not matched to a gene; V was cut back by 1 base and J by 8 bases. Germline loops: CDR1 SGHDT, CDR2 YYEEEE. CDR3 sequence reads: CASSLRQGYSPLHF. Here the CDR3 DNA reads TGTGCCAGCAGCTTGCGACAGGGGTATTCACCCCTCCACTTT. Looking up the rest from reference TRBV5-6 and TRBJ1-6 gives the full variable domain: DAGVTQSPTHLIKTRGQQVTLRCSPKSGHDTVSWYQQALGQGPQFIFQYYEEEERQRGNFPDRFSGHQFPNYSSELNVNALLLGDSALYLCASSLRQGYSPLHFGNGTRLTVT.

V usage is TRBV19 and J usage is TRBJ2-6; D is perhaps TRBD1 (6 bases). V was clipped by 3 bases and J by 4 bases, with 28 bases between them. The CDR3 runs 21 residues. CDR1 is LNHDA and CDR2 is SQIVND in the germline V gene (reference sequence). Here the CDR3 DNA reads TGTGCCAGTAGTATGGGGCCCTACCGCAGGGGCGCGGCGTCCGGGGCCAACGTCCTGACTTTC. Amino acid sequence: CASSMGPYRRGAASGANVLTF.

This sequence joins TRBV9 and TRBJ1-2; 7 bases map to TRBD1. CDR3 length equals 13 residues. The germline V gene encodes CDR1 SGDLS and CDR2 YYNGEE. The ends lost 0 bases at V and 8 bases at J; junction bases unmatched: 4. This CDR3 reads CASSVAGGRGYTF. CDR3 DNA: TGTGCCAGCAGCGTAGCAGGGGGTAGGGGCTACACCTTC.

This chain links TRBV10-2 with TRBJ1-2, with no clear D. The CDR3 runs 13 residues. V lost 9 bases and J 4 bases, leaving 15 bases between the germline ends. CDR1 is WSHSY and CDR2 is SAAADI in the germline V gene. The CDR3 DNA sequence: TGCGCCAGTTCCCTGGAGGAGGGCTATGGCTACACCTTC. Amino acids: CASSLEEGYGYTF.

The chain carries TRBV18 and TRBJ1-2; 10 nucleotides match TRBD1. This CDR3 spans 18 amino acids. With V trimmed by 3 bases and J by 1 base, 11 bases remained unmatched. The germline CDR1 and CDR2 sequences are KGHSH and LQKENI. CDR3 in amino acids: CASSPVHSDRGNNYGYTF. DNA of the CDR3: TGTGCCAGCTCACCGGTTCATTCGGACAGGGGGAATAACTATGGCTACACCTTC. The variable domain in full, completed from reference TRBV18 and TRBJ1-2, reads NAGVMQNPRHLVRRRGQEARLRCSPMKGHSHVYWYRQLPEEGLKFMVYLQKENIIDESGMPKERFSAEFPKEGPSILRIQQVVRGDSAAYFCASSPVHSDRGNNYGYTFGSGTRLTVV.

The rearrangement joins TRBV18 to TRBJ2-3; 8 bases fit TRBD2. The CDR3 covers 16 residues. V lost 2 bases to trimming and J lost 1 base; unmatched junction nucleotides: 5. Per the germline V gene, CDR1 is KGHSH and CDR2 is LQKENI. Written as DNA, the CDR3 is TGTGCCAGCTCACCAACGGGGGGGGCCGGCACAGATACGCAGTATTTT. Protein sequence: CASSPTGGAGTDTQYF.

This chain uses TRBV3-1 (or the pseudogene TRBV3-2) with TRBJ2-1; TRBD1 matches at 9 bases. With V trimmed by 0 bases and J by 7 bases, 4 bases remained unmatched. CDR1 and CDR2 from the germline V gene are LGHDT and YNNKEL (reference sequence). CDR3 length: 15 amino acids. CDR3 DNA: TGTGCCAGCAGCCAAGAACAGGGGGCGGGGAATGAGCAGTTCTTC. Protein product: CASSQEQGAGNEQFF.

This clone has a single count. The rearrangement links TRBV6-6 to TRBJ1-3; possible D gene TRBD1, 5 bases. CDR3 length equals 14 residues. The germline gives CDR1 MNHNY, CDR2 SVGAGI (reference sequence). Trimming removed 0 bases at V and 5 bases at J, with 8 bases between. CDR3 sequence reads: CASSYSTDRNTIYF. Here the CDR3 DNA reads TGTGCCAGCAGTTACTCGACAGACCGAAACACCATATATTTT.

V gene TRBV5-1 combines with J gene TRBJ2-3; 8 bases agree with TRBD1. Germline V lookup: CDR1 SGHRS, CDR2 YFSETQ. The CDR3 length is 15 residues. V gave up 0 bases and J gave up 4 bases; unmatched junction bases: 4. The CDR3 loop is CASSLAGTGADTQYF. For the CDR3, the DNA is TGCGCCAGCAGCTTGGCTGGGACAGGCGCAGATACGCAGTATTTT. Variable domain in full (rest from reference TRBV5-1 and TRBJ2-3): KAGVTQTPRYLIKTRGQQVTLSCSPISGHRSVSWYQQTPGQGLQFLFEYFSETQRNKGNFPGRFSGRQFSNSRSEMNVSTLELGDSALYLCASSLAGTGADTQYFGPGTRLTVL.

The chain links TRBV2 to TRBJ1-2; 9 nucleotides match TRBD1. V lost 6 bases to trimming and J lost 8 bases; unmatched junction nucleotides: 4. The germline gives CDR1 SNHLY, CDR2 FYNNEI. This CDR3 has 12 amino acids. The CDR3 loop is CASRGTGSGYTF. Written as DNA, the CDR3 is TGTGCCAGCAGAGGGACAGGGTCCGGCTACACCTTC.